This TCR beta chain was observed in a study of cytomegalovirus exposure and HLA in healthy donors. This clone was seen more than once but under ten times. The ends lost 0 bases at V and 0 bases at J; junction bases unmatched: 5. Germline V gene data show CDR1 as SGHDT and CDR2 as YYEEEE. The CDR3 runs to 16 residues. Healthy bone marrow donors supplied every sample. PCR amplification relied on 60 Vbeta primers (plus 13 Jbeta primers). Sequenced by immunoSEQ multiplex PCR; TCRdb stores in-frame clones only, minus some. The table shows about 200,000 clones, with over 65% occurring only once. This TCR was recovered from a boy younger than 10 in good health and CMV-seronegative. The sample taken for sequencing was PBMCs. This sequence joins TRBV5-6 and TRBJ2-7; 8 positions match TRBD2. CDR3 region: CASSLAGGTSSYEQYF. The CDR3 bases are TGTGCCAGCAGCTTGGCCGGGGGGACTAGCTCCTACGAGCAGTACTTC.